This is a list of T cell receptor beta chains from one sample in a study of T cell repertoires in cytomegalovirus infection. TCRdb reanalysed the reads using MiXCR and keeps one entry per CDR3 protein. The sample lists 640,000 or so distinct CDR3 sequences, roughly 33% seen once, with approximately 18% in the top ten. Their antigens are not known. Here the sequenced sample was cultured PBMCs, taken from culture after CMV antigen stimulation. The receptors originated from a human donor in good health (CMV status not recorded). Some clones in this sample may be carry-over from other donors' samples. CDR3s include the opening cysteine and the closing phenylalanine or tryptophan. A D gene is named only where the DNA matches it firmly. Some rows mark clone size as missing; the rest say once, few, many or name a class of expanded clone.

>TRBV20-1|.|TRBJ2-7|.
CSAPSLGGEIYEQYF
TGCAGTGCCCCGTCTCTCGGGGGAGAGATATACGAGCAGTACTTC
>TRBV7-9|few|TRBJ1-4|.
CASSLGVATNEKLFF
TGTGCCAGCAGCTTAGGCGTTGCAACTAATGAAAAACTGTTTTTT
>TRBV6-1|few|TRBJ2-1|TRBD2
CASGGGGRGYNEQFF
TGTGCCAGCGGGGGGGGCGGGAGGGGCTACAATGAGCAGTTCTTC
>TRBV6-1|.|TRBJ2-3|.
CASSEAVGISTDTQYF
TGTGCCAGCAGTGAAGCAGTCGGTATTAGCACAGATACGCAGTATTTT
>TRBV4-1|.|TRBJ1-5|TRBD1
CASKVADREGQPQHF
TGCGCCAGCAAGGTCGCGGACAGGGAAGGTCAGCCCCAGCATTTT
>TRBV12-3/TRBV12-4|.|TRBJ2-3|.
CATGLYGQFVDTQYF
TGTGCCACAGGACTCTACGGGCAGTTCGTAGATACGCAGTATTTT
>TRBV6-5|few|TRBJ1-4|.
CASSYQNREHELFF
TGTGCCAGCAGTTACCAGAACAGGGAACATGAACTGTTTTTT
>TRBV7-8|.|TRBJ2-1|TRBD2
CASSQTSGSNEQFF
TGTGCCAGCAGCCAAACTAGCGGGAGCAATGAGCAGTTCTTC
>TRBV19|.|TRBJ2-7|TRBD2
CASSKLREGLYEQYF
TGTGCCAGTAGTAAGTTGAGGGAGGGCCTCTACGAGCAGTACTTC
>TRBV4-1|.|TRBJ1-2|.
CASSPDHNYGYTF
TGCGCCAGCAGCCCCGACCATAACTATGGCTACACCTTC
>TRBV7-2|many|TRBJ1-4|TRBD1
CASSPGQEEYSNEKLFF
TGTGCCAGCAGCCCTGGACAGGAAGAATATTCGAATGAAAAACTGTTTTTT
>TRBV7-9|.|TRBJ1-1|.
CASSFDRTEAFF
TGTGCCAGCAGCTTCGACAGGACTGAAGCTTTCTTT
>TRBV11-2|few|TRBJ2-3|.
CASSYDSTDTQYF
TGTGCCAGCAGCTACGACAGCACAGATACGCAGTATTTT
>TRBV28|few|TRBJ2-7|TRBD2
CASSLEGLAGNEQYF
TGTGCCAGCAGTTTAGAGGGACTAGCGGGTAACGAGCAGTACTTC
>TRBV20-1|.|TRBJ2-5|TRBD2
CSAPGLAGPETQYF
TGCAGTGCCCCGGGACTAGCGGGGCCAGAGACCCAGTACTTC
>TRBV12-3/TRBV12-4|.|TRBJ2-7|TRBD2
CASSLSGNYEQYF
TGTGCCAGCAGTTTAAGCGGGAACTACGAGCAGTACTTC
>TRBV7-6|few|TRBJ2-7|.
CASSSYTYEQYF
TGTGCCAGCAGCTCATACACGTACGAGCAGTACTTC
>TRBV15|.|TRBJ2-2|TRBD2
CATSQGLVFAGELFF
TGTGCCACCAGCCAGGGACTAGTTTTCGCCGGGGAGCTGTTTTTT
>TRBV20-1|.|TRBJ2-2|.
CSARGQEAGIDTGELFF
TGCAGTGCTAGGGGGCAGGAAGCTGGTATCGACACCGGGGAGCTGTTTTTT
>TRBV12-3/TRBV12-4|.|TRBJ2-1|TRBD1
CASSFGTGSVEQFF
TGTGCCAGCAGTTTTGGGACAGGCTCGGTTGAGCAGTTCTTC
>TRBV7-2|many|TRBJ2-7|.
CASSLDFLRSSYEQYF
TGTGCCAGCAGCTTAGATTTCCTAAGAAGCTCCTACGAGCAGTACTTC
>TRBV20-1|.|TRBJ1-5|.
CSARRGRARNQPQHF
TGCAGTGCTAGGAGGGGCAGGGCGAGGAATCAGCCCCAGCATTTT
>TRBV6-1|few|TRBJ1-1|.
CASSLDGSNTEAFF
TGTGCCAGCAGCCTCGACGGATCCAACACTGAAGCTTTCTTT
>TRBV18|.|TRBJ1-3|.
CASSPPGTTSGNTIYF
TGTGCCAGCTCACCACCAGGAACCACCTCTGGAAACACCATATATTTT
>TRBV7-9|few|TRBJ1-6|TRBD1
CASSLAGQGNNSPLHF
TGTGCCAGCAGCTTAGCCGGACAGGGGAATAATTCACCCCTCCACTTT